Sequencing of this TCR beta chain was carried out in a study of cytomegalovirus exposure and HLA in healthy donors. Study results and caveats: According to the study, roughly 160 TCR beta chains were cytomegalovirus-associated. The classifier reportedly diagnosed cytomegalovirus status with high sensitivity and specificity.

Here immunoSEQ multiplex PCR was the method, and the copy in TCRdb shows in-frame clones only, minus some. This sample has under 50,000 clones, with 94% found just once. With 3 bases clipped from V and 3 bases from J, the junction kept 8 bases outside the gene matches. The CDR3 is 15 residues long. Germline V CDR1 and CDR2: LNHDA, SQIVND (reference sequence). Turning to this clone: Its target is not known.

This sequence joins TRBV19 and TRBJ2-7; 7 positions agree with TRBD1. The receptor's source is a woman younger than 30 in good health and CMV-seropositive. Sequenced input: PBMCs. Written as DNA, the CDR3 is TGTGCCAGTAGTATCTTCGGACAGGCGAACTACGAGCAGTACTTC. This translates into CASSIFGQANYEQYF.